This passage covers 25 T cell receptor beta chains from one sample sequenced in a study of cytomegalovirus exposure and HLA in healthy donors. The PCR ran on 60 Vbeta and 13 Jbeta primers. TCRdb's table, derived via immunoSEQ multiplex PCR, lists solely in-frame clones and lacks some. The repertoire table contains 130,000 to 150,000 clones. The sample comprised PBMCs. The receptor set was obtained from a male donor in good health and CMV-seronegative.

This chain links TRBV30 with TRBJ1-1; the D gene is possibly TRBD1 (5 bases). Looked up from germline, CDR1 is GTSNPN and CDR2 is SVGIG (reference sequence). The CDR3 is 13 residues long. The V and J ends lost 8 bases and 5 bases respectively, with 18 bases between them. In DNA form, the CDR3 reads TGTGCCAGCTCCGGGGCGGGGGGTACTGAAGCTTTCTTT. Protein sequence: CASSGAGGTEAFF.

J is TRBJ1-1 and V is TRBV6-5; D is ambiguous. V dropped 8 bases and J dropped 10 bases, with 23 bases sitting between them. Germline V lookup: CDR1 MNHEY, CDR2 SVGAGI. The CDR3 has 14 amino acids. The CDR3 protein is CASFEPRGTSGAFF. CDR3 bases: TGTGCCAGCTTTGAACCTCGGGGTACCAGTGGAGCTTTCTTT.

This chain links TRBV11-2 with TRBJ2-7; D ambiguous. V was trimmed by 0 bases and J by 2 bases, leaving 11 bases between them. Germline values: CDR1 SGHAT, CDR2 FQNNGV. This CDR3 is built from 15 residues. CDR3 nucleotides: TGTGCCAGCAGCTTAGAGTCAGCAGGAACCTACGAGCAGTACTTC. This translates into CASSLESAGTYEQYF.

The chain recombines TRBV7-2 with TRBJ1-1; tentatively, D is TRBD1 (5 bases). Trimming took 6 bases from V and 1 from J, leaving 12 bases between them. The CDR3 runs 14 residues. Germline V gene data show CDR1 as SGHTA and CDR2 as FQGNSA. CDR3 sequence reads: CASSFDSWNTEAFF. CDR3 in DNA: TGTGCCAGCAGTTTTGACAGCTGGAACACTGAAGCTTTCTTT.

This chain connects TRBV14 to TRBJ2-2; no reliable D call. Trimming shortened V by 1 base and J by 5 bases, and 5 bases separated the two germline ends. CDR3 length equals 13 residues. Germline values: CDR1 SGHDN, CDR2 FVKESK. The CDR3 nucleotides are TGTGCCAGCAGCCAAGTTCCTACCGGGGAGCTGTTTTTT. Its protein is CASSQVPTGELFF.

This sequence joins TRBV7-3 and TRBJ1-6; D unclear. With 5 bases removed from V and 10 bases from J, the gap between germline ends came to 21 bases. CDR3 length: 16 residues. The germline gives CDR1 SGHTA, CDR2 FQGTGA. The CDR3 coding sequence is TGTGCCAGCAGCCCGTACCCAAAGAATCGAGGGTCACCCCTCCACTTT. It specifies CASSPYPKNRGSPLHF.

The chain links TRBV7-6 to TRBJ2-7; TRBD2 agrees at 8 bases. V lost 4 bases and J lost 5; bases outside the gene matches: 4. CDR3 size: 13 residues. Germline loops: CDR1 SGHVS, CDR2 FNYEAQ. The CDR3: CASSSAGADEQYF. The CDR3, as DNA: TGTGCCAGCAGCTCAGCGGGAGCGGACGAGCAGTACTTC.

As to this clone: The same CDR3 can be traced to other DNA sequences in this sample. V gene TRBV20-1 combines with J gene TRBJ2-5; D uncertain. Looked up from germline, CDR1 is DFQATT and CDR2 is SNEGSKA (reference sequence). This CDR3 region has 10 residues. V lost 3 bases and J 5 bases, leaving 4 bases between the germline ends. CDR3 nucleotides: TGCAGTGCTAGCGAGGAGACCCAGTACTTC. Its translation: CSASEETQYF.

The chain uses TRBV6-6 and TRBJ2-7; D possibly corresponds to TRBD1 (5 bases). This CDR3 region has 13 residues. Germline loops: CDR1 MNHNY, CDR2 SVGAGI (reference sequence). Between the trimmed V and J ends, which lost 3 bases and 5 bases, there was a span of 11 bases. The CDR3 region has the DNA TGTGCCAGCAGTTATTTTAGCAGGGACGAGCAGTACTTC. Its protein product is CASSYFSRDEQYF.

CDR3 DNA: TGCGCCAGCAGCCCCGGGGAAGTATACGAGCAGTACTTC. Encoded protein: CASSPGEVYEQYF. The V and J genes are TRBV5-1 and TRBJ2-7, with D possibly matching TRBD2 (5 bases). Germline V gives CDR1 SGHRS, CDR2 YFSETQ. This CDR3 contains 13 residues. The V end lost 4 bases, the J end lost 4 bases, and 12 bases lay between the germline ends.

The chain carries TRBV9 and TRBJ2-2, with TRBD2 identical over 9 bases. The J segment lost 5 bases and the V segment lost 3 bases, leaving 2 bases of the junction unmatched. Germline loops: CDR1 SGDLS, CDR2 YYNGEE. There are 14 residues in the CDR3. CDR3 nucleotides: TGTGCCAGCAGCGGCCTAGCGGGGACCGGGGAGCTGTTTTTT. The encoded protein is CASSGLAGTGELFF.

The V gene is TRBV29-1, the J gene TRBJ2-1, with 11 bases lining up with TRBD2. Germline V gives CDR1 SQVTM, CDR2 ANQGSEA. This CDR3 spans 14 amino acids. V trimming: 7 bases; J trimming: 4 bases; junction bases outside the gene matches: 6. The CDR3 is CSARLAGHYNEQFF. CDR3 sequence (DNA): TGCAGCGCAAGACTAGCGGGACATTACAATGAGCAGTTCTTC.

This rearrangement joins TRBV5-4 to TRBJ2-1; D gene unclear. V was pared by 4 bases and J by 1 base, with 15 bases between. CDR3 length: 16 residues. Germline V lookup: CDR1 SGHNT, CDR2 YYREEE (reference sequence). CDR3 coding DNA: TGTGCCAGCAGCCTCCCCCCCCTAGGATCCTACAATGAGCAGTTCTTC. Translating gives CASSLPPLGSYNEQFF.

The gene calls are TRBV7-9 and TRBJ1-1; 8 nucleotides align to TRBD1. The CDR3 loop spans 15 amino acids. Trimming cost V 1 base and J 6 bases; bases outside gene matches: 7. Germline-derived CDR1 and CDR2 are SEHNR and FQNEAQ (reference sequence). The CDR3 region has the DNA TGTGCCAGCAGCTTAGGTGCAGGGGGCGTCGCTGAAGCTTTCTTT. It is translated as CASSLGAGGVAEAFF.

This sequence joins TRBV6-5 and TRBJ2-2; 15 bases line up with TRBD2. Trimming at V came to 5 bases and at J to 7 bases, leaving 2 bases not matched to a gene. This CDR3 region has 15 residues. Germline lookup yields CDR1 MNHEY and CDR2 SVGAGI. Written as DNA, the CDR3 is TGTGCCAGCAGTGGACTAGCGGGAGGGGGCGGGGAGCTGTTTTTT. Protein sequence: CASSGLAGGGGELFF.

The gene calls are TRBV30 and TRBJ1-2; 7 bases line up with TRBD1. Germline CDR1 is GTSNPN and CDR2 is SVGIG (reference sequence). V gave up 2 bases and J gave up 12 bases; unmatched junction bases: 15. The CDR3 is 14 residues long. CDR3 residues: CAWSTRQGVPSDTF. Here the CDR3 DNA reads TGTGCCTGGAGTACTCGTCAGGGGGTGCCCTCGGACACCTTC.

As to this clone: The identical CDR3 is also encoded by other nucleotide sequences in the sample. CDR3 amino acids: CAWRYGSSYNEQFF. Here the CDR3 DNA reads TGTGCCTGGCGGTACGGTAGCTCCTACAATGAGCAGTTCTTC. The rearrangement uses TRBV30 and TRBJ2-1; no reliable D call. The CDR3 runs 14 residues. V dropped 5 bases and J dropped 0 bases, with 11 bases sitting between them. Germline V gives CDR1 GTSNPN, CDR2 SVGIG (reference sequence).

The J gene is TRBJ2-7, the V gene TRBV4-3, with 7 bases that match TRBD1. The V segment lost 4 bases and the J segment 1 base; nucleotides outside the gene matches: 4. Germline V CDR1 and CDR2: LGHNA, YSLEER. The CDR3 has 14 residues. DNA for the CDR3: TGCGCCAGCAGCCGGGACAGAGCTTCCTACGAGCAGTACTTC. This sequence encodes CASSRDRASYEQYF.

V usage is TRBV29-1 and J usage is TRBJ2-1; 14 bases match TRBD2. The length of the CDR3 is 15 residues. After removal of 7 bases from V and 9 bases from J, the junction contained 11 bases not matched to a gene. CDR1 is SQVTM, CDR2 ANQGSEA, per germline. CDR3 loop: CSATGTSGSNGEQFF. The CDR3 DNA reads TGCAGCGCCACCGGGACTAGCGGGAGTAACGGTGAGCAGTTCTTC.

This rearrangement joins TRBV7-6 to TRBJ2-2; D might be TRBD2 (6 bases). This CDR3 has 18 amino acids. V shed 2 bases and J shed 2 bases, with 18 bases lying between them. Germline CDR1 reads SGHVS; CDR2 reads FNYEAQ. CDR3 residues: CASSLFGVGGDNTGELFF. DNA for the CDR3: TGTGCCAGCAGCTTATTCGGCGTAGGCGGGGACAACACCGGGGAGCTGTTTTTT.

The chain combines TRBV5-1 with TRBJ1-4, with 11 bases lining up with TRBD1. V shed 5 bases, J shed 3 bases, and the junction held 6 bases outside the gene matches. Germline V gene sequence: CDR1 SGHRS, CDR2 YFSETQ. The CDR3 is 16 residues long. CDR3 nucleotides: TGCGCCAGCAGTTCCGGACAGGGGGCGGCTAATGAAAAACTGTTTTTT. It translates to CASSSGQGAANEKLFF.

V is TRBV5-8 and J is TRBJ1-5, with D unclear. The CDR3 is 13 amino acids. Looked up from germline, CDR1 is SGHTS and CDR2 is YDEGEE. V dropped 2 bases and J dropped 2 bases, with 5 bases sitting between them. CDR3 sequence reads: CASSFTGNQPQHF. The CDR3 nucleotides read TGTGCCAGCAGCTTTACGGGCAATCAGCCCCAGCATTTT.

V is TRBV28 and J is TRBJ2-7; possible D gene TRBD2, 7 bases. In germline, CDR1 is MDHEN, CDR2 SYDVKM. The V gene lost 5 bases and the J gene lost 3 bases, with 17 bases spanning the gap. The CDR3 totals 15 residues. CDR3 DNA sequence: TGTGCCAGCAGTAACGCCGGGGGGCTGAACTACGAGCAGTACTTC. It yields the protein CASSNAGGLNYEQYF.

The CDR3 coding sequence is TGTGCCAGCCTAGGCGCCTACGAGCAGTACTTC. This codes for CASLGAYEQYF. The rearrangement joins TRBV28 to TRBJ2-7; D unresolved. The CDR3 spans 11 residues. Looked up from germline, CDR1 is MDHEN and CDR2 is SYDVKM. V was cut by 8 bases and J by 2 bases, with 7 bases left in between.

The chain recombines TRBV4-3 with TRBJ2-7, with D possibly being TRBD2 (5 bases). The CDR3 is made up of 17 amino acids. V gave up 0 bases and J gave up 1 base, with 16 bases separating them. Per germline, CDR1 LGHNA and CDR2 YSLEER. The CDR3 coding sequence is TGCGCCAGCAGCCAAGATCCTTCCGGGGAGTATTCCTACGAGCAGTACTTC. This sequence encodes CASSQDPSGEYSYEQYF.